This record covers a single T cell receptor beta chain. The sample holds a few counts of this clone. Which antigen it targets is not known. Base quality data are lacking; no much larger clone is found one base away. TCR CDR3 regions were amplified from genomic DNA by multiplex PCR using the deep immunoSEQ assay. Genomic DNA extracted from each cell subset was distributed evenly over all wells of several immunoSEQ 96-well plates, and each plate served as one replicate. For sorted subsets, each replicate PCR was loaded with approximately 0.2 ug genomic DNA, equivalent to 30,000 to 35,000 T cell genomes. Purified libraries were quantified with a Qubit 3.0 fluorometer, sized on a Bioanalyzer 2100, and re-quantified with the KAPA Library Quantification kit. Each immunoSEQ 96-well plate was sequenced on its own single-read 150-cycle Illumina NextSeq 550 flow cell. As for the authors' bioinformatics: Because the immunoSEQ output held only junctional sequences and lacked quality scores, the filtering could not match the filtering applied to full-length reads. Sequences were annotated with PyIR, a Python wrapper for IgBLAST v1.9, and V/J genes and CDR3 were assigned using IMGT germline references. Any read was removed if the V/J assignment was weak (E-value above 1e-6), the CDR3 was missing, or the read contained stop codons, out-of-frame junctions, or ambiguous translated residues. V3J clonotypes were defined as sequences sharing an identical inferred V gene, J gene, and CDR3 amino acid sequence. Percentage overlap between repertoires was computed as shared unique clonotypes divided by the size of the smaller repertoire. Three approaches were used to assess repertoire richness: RTK rarefaction, the Chao1 estimator, and Recon v2.1 estimates of unobserved clonotypes. Generation probabilities were computed with OLGA for all TCRbeta clonotypes obtained by the gDNA method from several donors. TCRdb limited this immuneACCESS table to in-frame rearrangements with V and J called. A share of clones is missing; checked studies link under half to unresolved V genes, and the rest is unexplained. Clonal size and the V and J genes are those of that table, whereas D and trimming came from the DNA. The sample table lists fewer than 850,000 clones, more than 70% of them with a count of one. Approximately 1.8% of the sample belongs to the ten largest clones.

The donors were healthy, HIV-negative adults who had no recently reported acute infections or vaccinations. Every donor was a Caucasian adult living in Nashville, Tennessee, USA. CD4+ T cells were enriched by magnetic negative selection, after which naive cells were positively selected on CD45RA and the negative fraction was taken as the memory subset. Blood was obtained by leukapheresis, after which PBMCs were separated by Ficoll-Histopaque density gradient centrifugation and cryopreserved in liquid nitrogen vapor phase. Purity and quantity of every magnetically sorted T cell population were checked by analytical flow cytometry. Genomic DNA was isolated from every sorted fraction and measured by UV absorbance on a Nanodrop 2000c. The sample comes from a study of shared clonotypes between healthy human individuals (dated by TCRdb to 2018 to 2021). Background on the whole study: The cohort included a few men and two women between 18 and 49 years of age. For each donor, CD4 naive and CD4 memory were each given three plates, CD8 naive was given two plates, and CD8 memory was given one plate. To estimate repertoire size and how much clonotype sharing occurs between individuals, the study deeply sequenced the blood TCR repertoires of roughly 5 healthy adults. To increase sequencing depth and limit assay-specific biases, TCR repertoire library preparation and sequencing were carried out by different laboratories using diverse techniques. Between about 0.9 and 10 billion PBMCs per donor were obtained by leukapheresis. Overall study outcomes, separate from this receptor: Pairwise subsampling led to the expectation that sequencing depth would affect the degree of clonotype sharing among donors. Approximately 5% of naive CD4, around 3.6% of naive CD8, 2.3% of memory CD4, and about 0.4% of memory CD8 clonotypes were shared across four donors. Larger estimated clonotype richness was generally found for naive subsets than for memory subsets. Clonotypes shared by all four sorted-subset donors showed higher generation probabilities than non-shared clonotypes. The small number of donors limited the genetic and exposure-history diversity represented. Sampling was limited to blood, and TCR repertoires in tissue likely differ from TCR repertoires in blood. Incomplete sequencing was indicated by rarefaction of sorted-subset datasets, despite the large sequencing depth.

There are 14 amino acids in the CDR3, from cysteine to phenylalanine inclusive. The CDR3 DNA has 42 bases and is translated from base 1. Trimming removed 6 bases from V and 6 bases from J, leaving 15 bases between the germline ends. CDR1 MRHNA and CDR2 SNTAGT were looked up in the germline V gene. Recombination joined TRBV6-4 with TRBJ2-4; perhaps TRBD2 is the D gene, with 6 bases matching. This clonotype was obtained from a young woman in good health. Sequenced: memory CD4+ T cells sorted from blood. In the paper's terms, the cell subset or site label means: CD45RA-negative fraction. The CDR3 protein sequence reads: CASSGGPTLNIQYF. The base sequence is TGTGCCAGCAGCGGAGGGCCCACGTTAAACATTCAGTACTTC.